Following are 20 T cell receptor beta chains from one sample sequenced in a study of shared clonotypes between healthy human individuals. Generated by immunoSEQ multiplex PCR, the TCRdb table keeps only in-frame clones and is missing some. The sample records roughly 1,500,000 clones, approximately 98% being singletons. The source material was naive CD4+ T cells sorted from blood. Subset of the sample: CD45RA+ positively selected. All receptors derive from a man aged 25-40 years in good health.

The V and J genes are TRBV30 and TRBJ1-2, with unresolved D. This CDR3 region has 17 residues. Germline assignment: CDR1 GTSNPN and CDR2 SVGIG (reference sequence). The V end was cut by 0 bases, the J end by 0 bases, with 17 bases between. As DNA, the CDR3 is TGTGCCTGGAGTGTCGAGGGAGGGAGAGTCTCTAACTATGGCTACACCTTC. Encoded protein: CAWSVEGGRVSNYGYTF.

The count of this clone is one. CDR3: CASTDSVEQFF. CDR3 bases: TGTGCCAGCACAGATAGTGTTGAGCAGTTCTTC. The J gene is TRBJ2-1, the V gene TRBV6-4, with D hard to call. Trimming took 7 bases from V and 9 from J, leaving 10 bases between them. The CDR3 length is 11 residues. The germline CDR1 and CDR2 sequences are MRHNA and SNTAGT.

J is TRBJ1-1 and V is TRBV6-5; D perhaps matches TRBD1 (6 bases). Trimming removed 9 bases from V and 1 base from J, with 15 bases in between. The CDR3 length is 14 residues. The germline V gene encodes CDR1 MNHEY and CDR2 SVGAGI. The chain's CDR3 is CASKTGGANTEAFF. CDR3 nucleotides: TGTGCCAGTAAAACCGGGGGGGCGAACACTGAAGCTTTCTTT.

The J gene is TRBJ2-1, the V gene TRBV6-4, with TRBD2 as a possible D gene (5 bases). Germline V gives CDR1 MRHNA, CDR2 SNTAGT. The CDR3 contains 11 residues. V lost 10 bases and J lost 9, with 13 bases in between. For the CDR3, the DNA is TGTGCCACCGGAGGAGGCGGTGAGCAGTTCTTC. Translated, it gives CATGGGGEQFF.

Comments on this clone: The same CDR3 arises from other DNA sequences in this sample as well. The V and J genes are TRBV9 and TRBJ2-7, with TRBD2 identical over 7 bases. The germline V gene encodes CDR1 SGDLS and CDR2 YYNGEE. The CDR3 consists of 13 residues. With 3 bases clipped from V and 4 bases from J, the junction kept 4 bases outside the gene matches. The CDR3 sequence: CASSASGPYEQYF. CDR3 DNA sequence: TGTGCCAGCAGCGCTAGCGGTCCATACGAGCAGTACTTC.

The chain recombines TRBV19 with TRBJ2-3; 13 bases are a match to TRBD2. Germline V lookup: CDR1 LNHDA, CDR2 SQIVND (reference sequence). The CDR3 spans 18 residues. Trimming removed 0 bases from V and 4 bases from J; junction bases left unmatched: 7. This CDR3 is CASSIETPGLAGSDTQYF. The CDR3 DNA sequence: TGTGCCAGTAGTATAGAGACTCCGGGACTAGCGGGATCAGATACGCAGTATTTT.

The J gene is TRBJ1-1, the V gene TRBV2, with D uncertain. V lost 2 bases to trimming and J lost 9 bases, with 16 bases between them. Germline V gives CDR1 SNHLY, CDR2 FYNNEI. This CDR3 spans 14 amino acids. As DNA, the CDR3 is TGTGCCAGCAGTGAATATGGAGGGAATCCAAAAGCTTTCTTT. It codes for CASSEYGGNPKAFF.

The J gene is TRBJ1-1, the V gene TRBV5-5; a possible D gene is TRBD1 (5 bases). CDR1 is SGHKS and CDR2 is YYEKEE in the germline V gene (reference sequence). Trimming took off 3 bases at V and 1 base at J, with 13 bases between the two ends. This CDR3 has 15 amino acids. The CDR3: CASSWSAGANTEAFF. In DNA form, the CDR3 reads TGTGCCAGCAGCTGGAGCGCCGGGGCGAACACTGAAGCTTTCTTT.

This clone was observed once. This chain joins TRBV10-2 and TRBJ2-1; 9 positions agree with TRBD2. CDR3 size: 14 residues. V dropped 4 bases and J dropped 6; count of bases not matched to a gene: 4. CDR1 is WSHSY and CDR2 is SAAADI in the germline V gene. The CDR3 sequence is CASSGLADINEQFF. In DNA, the CDR3 is TGCGCCAGCAGTGGACTAGCGGATATCAATGAGCAGTTCTTC.

The chain couples TRBV7-9 to TRBJ1-1; 7 nucleotides agree with TRBD1. Germline V lookup: CDR1 SEHNR, CDR2 FQNEAQ (reference sequence). The length of the CDR3 is 16 residues. J was trimmed by 3 bases and V by 3 bases; bases with no gene match: 10. Here the CDR3 DNA reads TGTGCCAGCAGCTTCCCTAAGGCACAGGGGTACACTGAAGCTTTCTTT. It is translated as CASSFPKAQGYTEAFF.

The chain employs TRBV6-5 and TRBJ2-7; D possibly matches TRBD1 or TRBD2 (5 bases each). Germline V gene sequence: CDR1 MNHEY, CDR2 SVGAGI. This CDR3 region has 10 residues. V lost 8 bases to trimming and J lost 5 bases, with 7 bases between them. In nucleotides, the CDR3 is TGTGCCAGCGGGGACCACGAGCAGTACTTC. It is translated as CASGDHEQYF.

J is TRBJ1-1 and V is TRBV7-2; D not certain. The CDR3 spans 14 residues. V lost 0 bases to trimming and J lost 1 base, with 6 bases between them. The germline gives CDR1 SGHTA, CDR2 FQGNSA. CDR3 nucleotide sequence: TGTGCCAGCAGCTTAGCACGGGGGAACACTGAAGCTTTCTTT. Translating gives CASSLARGNTEAFF.

This rearrangement joins TRBV18 to TRBJ2-2; 8 nucleotides align to TRBD1. V lost 2 bases and J lost 7; bases outside the gene matches: 9. This CDR3 is 16 amino acids long. Per germline, CDR1 KGHSH and CDR2 LQKENI. In DNA form, the CDR3 reads TGTGCCAGCTCACCAACGCGGACAGGGTGGGTCGGGGAGCTGTTTTTT. This gives the protein CASSPTRTGWVGELFF.

In nucleotides, the CDR3 is TGTGCCAGCAGTGAAGCCGTAATTCCAGGGGGCAATCAGCCCCAGCATTTT. Translated, it gives CASSEAVIPGGNQPQHF. This rearrangement joins TRBV2 to TRBJ1-5, with D tentatively TRBD1 (6 bases). With 0 bases removed from V and 2 bases from J, the gap between germline ends came to 14 bases. The length of the CDR3 is 17 residues. Per the germline V gene, CDR1 is SNHLY and CDR2 is FYNNEI.

The chain couples TRBV12-5 to TRBJ2-7, with 7 bases lining up with TRBD2. CDR3 length: 15 residues. V lost 7 bases to trimming and J lost 4 bases; unmatched junction nucleotides: 13. The germline gives CDR1 LGHNT, CDR2 FRNRAP. The CDR3 DNA reads TGTGCTAGTGACTTTGCCGGGAGGCTTACTTACGAGCAGTACTTC. This encodes CASDFAGRLTYEQYF.

The chain combines TRBV15 with TRBJ2-1; 13 bases map to TRBD2. The CDR3 extends over 18 amino acids. Per germline, CDR1 LNHNV and CDR2 YYDKDF (reference sequence). V was clipped by 2 bases and J by 5 bases; unmatched bases: 9. In nucleotides, the CDR3 is TGTGCCACCAGCAGACCCCTGGGACTAGCGGGATCTCACAATGAGCAGTTCTTC. It yields the protein CATSRPLGLAGSHNEQFF.

The chain recombines TRBV28 with TRBJ2-7, with D hard to call. The V end lost 4 bases, the J end lost 3 bases, and 7 bases lay between the germline ends. Germline loops: CDR1 MDHEN, CDR2 SYDVKM. This CDR3 is built from 12 residues. In DNA form, the CDR3 reads TGTGCCAGCAGTTCCACGATCTACGAGCAGTACTTC. Residues: CASSSTIYEQYF.

Only one count was recorded for this clone. The chain's CDR3 is CASSPPGRENGELFF. CDR3 DNA: TGTGCCAGCAGCCCCCCGGGGCGGGAGAACGGGGAGCTGTTTTTT. The V gene is TRBV6-6, the J gene TRBJ2-2; 7 bases fit TRBD2. V was clipped by 6 bases and J by 7 bases; unmatched bases: 11. The germline V gene encodes CDR1 MNHNY and CDR2 SVGAGI (reference sequence). This CDR3 has 15 amino acids.

The J gene is TRBJ2-3, the V gene TRBV2; TRBD2 matches at 10 bases. From germline, CDR1 is SNHLY and CDR2 FYNNEI. The CDR3 is 19 amino acids. The trim removed 3 bases at V and 0 bases at J, leaving 12 bases unmatched. The CDR3 here is CASSEFFGTSESSTDTQYF. The CDR3 bases are TGTGCCAGCAGTGAGTTCTTCGGGACTAGCGAATCTAGCACAGATACGCAGTATTTT.

The chain has TRBV19 and TRBJ2-1; D not certain. The CDR3 runs 12 residues. Germline loops: CDR1 LNHDA, CDR2 SQIVND (reference sequence). Trimming removed 6 bases at V and 7 bases at J, with 10 bases between. CDR3 coding DNA: TGTGCCAGTAGCAAAAGGGTGAATGAGCAGTTCTTC. This translates into CASSKRVNEQFF.